This T cell receptor (beta chain) was documented in a study of vaccination and CD4 T cells after COVID-19. The wider study: The cells in question were stimulated using overlapping spike peptides derived from SARS-CoV-2, HCoV-NL63, HCoV-OC43 and HCoV-229E.

This CDR3 is built from 15 residues. CDR1 and CDR2 from the germline V gene are LNHDA and SQIVND (reference sequence). V shed 7 bases and J shed 3 bases, with 18 bases lying between them. Concerning this clonotype itself: Its antigen is unidentified.

Treatment meaning: approximately nine-day PBMC culture with coronavirus spike peptide pools or control peptides (ViraFEST assay). Researchers collected the unexposed donor's CD4+ T cells before the COVID-19 pandemic (2011-2018). In the ViraFEST assay, peptide-pool expansion preceded TCR sequencing of expanded clonotypes. The Oncomine TCR Beta short-read assay generated sequence data from the DNA of cultured CD4+ T cells. Cultured CD4+ T cells were the source of extracted genomic DNA. Using its own MiXCR run on the PCR reads, TCRdb lists one record per CDR3 protein. The table has about 6,100 distinct CDR3 sequences, around two fifths seen once.

Specimen: CD4+ T cells from blood, cultured in vitro. The source of this sequence is a human donor in good health. This chain links TRBV19 with TRBJ1-2; D possibly corresponds to TRBD1 (5 bases). The CDR3 DNA reads as TGTGCCAGTACCCACCAGTCGGGGGAATACTATGGCTACACCTTC. It translates to CASTHQSGEYYGYTF.